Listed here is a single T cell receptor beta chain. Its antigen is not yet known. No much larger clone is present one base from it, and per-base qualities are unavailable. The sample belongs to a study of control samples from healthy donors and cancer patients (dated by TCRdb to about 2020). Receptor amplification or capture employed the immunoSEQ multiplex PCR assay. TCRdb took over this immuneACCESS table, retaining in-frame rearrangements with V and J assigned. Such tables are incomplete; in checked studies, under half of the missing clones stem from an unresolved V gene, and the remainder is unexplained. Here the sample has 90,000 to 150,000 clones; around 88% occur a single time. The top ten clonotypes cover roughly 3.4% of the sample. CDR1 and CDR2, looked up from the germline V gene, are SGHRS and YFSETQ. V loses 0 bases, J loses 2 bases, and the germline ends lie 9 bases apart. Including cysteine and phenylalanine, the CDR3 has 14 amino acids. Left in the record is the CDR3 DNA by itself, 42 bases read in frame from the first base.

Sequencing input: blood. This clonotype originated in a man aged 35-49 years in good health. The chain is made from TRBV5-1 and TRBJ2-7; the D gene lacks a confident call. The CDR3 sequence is CASSLGTIPYEQYF. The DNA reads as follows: TGCGCCAGCAGCTTGGGCACGATACCCTACGAGCAGTACTTC.